This TCR beta chain was retrieved from a study of cytomegalovirus exposure and HLA in healthy donors. For the study at large: Early release data held tens of millions of unique TCRs from HLA-typed donors.

This PCR relied on a set of 60 Vbeta primers and 13 Jbeta primers. Clones were read by immunoSEQ multiplex PCR, and TCRdb kept only the in-frame ones, dropping some. The sample lists about 200,000 clones; roughly four fifths were seen once. Study-wide findings and caveats: A later analysis linked a missense DCLRE1C variant to TCR beta V- and J-gene trimming. Previous analysis showed most TCR beta V segments were productive about 87% or about 30% of the time. Accurate prediction of HLA-A and HLA-B alleles (for most subjects) was reportedly achieved from TCR beta sequences.

The V end was cut by 4 bases, the J end by 4 bases, with 17 bases between. Germline V gives CDR1 SNHLY, CDR2 FYNNEI. The CDR3 has 16 residues. In the case of this clone: Its target is unknown.

Sequenced sample: PBMCs. This chain connects TRBV2 to TRBJ1-5; D gene unclear. This sequence originates from a woman in her forties in good health and CMV-seronegative. As DNA, the CDR3 is TGTGCCAGCAGTGGGTCCCTTATCACGAGTAATCAGCCCCAGCATTTT. This sequence encodes CASSGSLITSNQPQHF.